This record covers a single TCR beta chain. This record belongs to a study of blood T cell repertoires in COVID-19. The overall study: In each case, the material was cDNA or gDNA derived from T cells, B-cell-depleted T cells, or PBMCs.

Sequencing used immunoSEQ multiplex PCR; TCRdb keeps in-frame clones, though not all of them. The sample shows approximately 380,000 clones, approximately 90% of them seen only once. The age range of participants was about 18 to 95 years, with residence in about two dozen US areas. Grouping used clinical history reported by participants in a survey and questionnaire. Within the 2 weeks before study entry, each person in the exposed group met a COVID-19 case. Sequencing was carried out using PBMCs or T cells enriched from blood (not recorded which). This receptor was identified in a woman in her thirties or forties who had been exposed to COVID-19.

As DNA, the CDR3 is TGTGCCACCAGCGGACGGGGGGACTTTACCGGGGAGCTGTTTTTT. This codes for CATSGRGDFTGELFF. The chain couples TRBV15 to TRBJ2-2, with 7 bases aligning to TRBD2. The germline CDR1 and CDR2 sequences are LNHNV and YYDKDF (reference sequence). This CDR3 is built from 15 residues. Unmatched junction bases numbered 8, after V lost 5 bases and J lost 5 bases.